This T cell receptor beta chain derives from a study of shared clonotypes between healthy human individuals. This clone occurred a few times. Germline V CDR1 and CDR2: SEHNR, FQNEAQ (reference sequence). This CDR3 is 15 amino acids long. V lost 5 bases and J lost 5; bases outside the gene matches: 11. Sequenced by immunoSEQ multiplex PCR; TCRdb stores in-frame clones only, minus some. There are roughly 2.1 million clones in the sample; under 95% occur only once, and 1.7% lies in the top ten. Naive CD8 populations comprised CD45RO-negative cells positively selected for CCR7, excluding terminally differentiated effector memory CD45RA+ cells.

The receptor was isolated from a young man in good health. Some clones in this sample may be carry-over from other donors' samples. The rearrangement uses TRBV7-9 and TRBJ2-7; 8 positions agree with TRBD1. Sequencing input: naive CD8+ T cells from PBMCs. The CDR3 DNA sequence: TGTGCCAGCAGCCCCCCTCGACAGGGGAGAAACGAGCAGTACTTC. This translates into CASSPPRQGRNEQYF.